This T cell receptor (beta chain) was recovered during a study of blood T cell repertoires in COVID-19 (dated by TCRdb to about 2020). Looking at the study overall: The collaborator samples originated in the United States, Italy and Spain and spanned the acute and convalescent phases of COVID-19. The material from the prospective study consisted of cDNA or gDNA derived from T cells, B-cell-depleted T cells, or PBMCs. Subjects who had been exposed to COVID-19, were actively infected with it, or had recovered from it provided the deeply sampled blood TCRbeta repertoires that made up the dataset. The repertoires were released in a freely available public database meant as a resource for research on the immune response to SARS-CoV-2. The samples were drawn from two sources: the first 160 participants of the ongoing ImmuneRACE study, and 1,254 subjects contributed by 6 global collaborators. Sample metadata almost always included a de-identified subject ID, COVID-19 status, age in years and sex. Where available, HLA class I and class II types were taken from metadata supplied by the sample provider and were not determined by assay-based typing. General study outcomes and caveats: Clinical and demographic metadata were provided uncurated, with the amount varying by source and participant.

The immunoSEQ Assay, a bias-controlled multiplex PCR, was used to amplify TCRbeta CDR3 regions from genomic DNA. As for how the authors treated the data: The number of nucleated cells in each sample was estimated by amplification of reference gene primers within the assay. Sequence reads were collapsed and filtered to measure the absolute abundance of every unique TCRbeta CDR3 rearrangement. For each sample, productive Simpson clonality was calculated by taking the square root of Simpson's diversity index across productive rearrangements. TCRdb re-hosts the immuneACCESS table, in-frame sequences only. Its copies lack some clones; in the studies checked, an unresolved V gene accounts for under half of them, and the cause for the rest is not known. V and J calls and clone size are given by that table; D and trimming were obtained from the DNA. Within this sample are about 170,000 clones, with under 95% of them counted one time only. The leading ten clones occupy around 5.1% of the sample.

One collaborating source in Seattle enrolled patients during active infection and followed them longitudinally through the course of disease. Each collaborating institution followed its own protocols to collect whole blood in K2EDTA tubes. For TCRbeta analysis, collaborator samples were shipped as frozen whole blood, as isolated PBMCs, or as DNA extracted from either sample type. V is clipped by 0 bases and J by 5 bases, and the sequence between their germline boundaries is 13 bases long. Spanning cysteine to phenylalanine, the CDR3 consists of 15 amino acids. The CDR3 DNA has 45 bases and is translated from base 1. Sequences LGHNA (CDR1) and YSLEER (CDR2) are obtained from the germline V gene. A remark on this clone: Its cognate antigen has yet to be identified. Base-call qualities are not available, and no considerably larger clone is one nucleotide away.

Recombination linked TRBV4-3 to TRBJ1-1; a tentative D call is TRBD1 (5 bases match). The receptor was isolated from a young man with COVID-19, enrolled during active disease. The sample was peripheral blood. The nucleotide sequence is given as TGCGCCAGCAGCCAAGATTCGGGGGGGAGGACTGAAGCTTTCTTT. The encoded protein is CASSQDSGGRTEAFF.